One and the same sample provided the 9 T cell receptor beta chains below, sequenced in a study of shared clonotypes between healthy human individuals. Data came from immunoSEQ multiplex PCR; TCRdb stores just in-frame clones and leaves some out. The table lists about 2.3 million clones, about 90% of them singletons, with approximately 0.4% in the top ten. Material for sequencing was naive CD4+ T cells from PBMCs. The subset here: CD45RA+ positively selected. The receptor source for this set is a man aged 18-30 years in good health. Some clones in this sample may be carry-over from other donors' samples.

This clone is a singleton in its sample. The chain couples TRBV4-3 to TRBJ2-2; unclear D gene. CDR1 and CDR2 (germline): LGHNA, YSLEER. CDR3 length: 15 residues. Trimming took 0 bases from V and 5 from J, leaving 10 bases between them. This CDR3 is CASSQEGRWTGELFF. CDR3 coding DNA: TGCGCCAGCAGCCAAGAGGGCAGGTGGACCGGGGAGCTGTTTTTT.

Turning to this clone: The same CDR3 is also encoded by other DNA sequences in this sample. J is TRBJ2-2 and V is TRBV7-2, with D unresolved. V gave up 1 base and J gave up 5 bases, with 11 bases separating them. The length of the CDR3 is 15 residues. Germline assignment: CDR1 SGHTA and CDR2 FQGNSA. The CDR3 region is CASSLGGSRTGELFF. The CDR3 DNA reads TGTGCCAGCAGCTTAGGAGGCAGCAGGACCGGGGAGCTGTTTTTT.

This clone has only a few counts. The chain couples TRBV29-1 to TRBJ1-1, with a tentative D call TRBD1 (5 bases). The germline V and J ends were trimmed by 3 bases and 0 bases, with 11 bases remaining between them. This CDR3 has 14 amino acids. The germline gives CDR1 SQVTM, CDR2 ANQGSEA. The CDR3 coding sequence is TGCAGCGTTGAGGGACGGTTCATGAACACTGAAGCTTTCTTT. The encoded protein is CSVEGRFMNTEAFF.

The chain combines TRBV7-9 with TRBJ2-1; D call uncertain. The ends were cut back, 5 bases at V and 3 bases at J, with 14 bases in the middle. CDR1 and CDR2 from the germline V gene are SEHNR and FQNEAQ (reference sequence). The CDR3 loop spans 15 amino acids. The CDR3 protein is CASSQPGIRYNEQFF. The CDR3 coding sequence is TGTGCCAGCAGCCAACCTGGAATTCGCTACAATGAGCAGTTCTTC.

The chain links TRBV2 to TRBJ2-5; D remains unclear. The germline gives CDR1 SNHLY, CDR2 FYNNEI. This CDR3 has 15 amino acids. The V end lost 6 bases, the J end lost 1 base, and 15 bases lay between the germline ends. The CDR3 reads CASRGQLAGQETQYF. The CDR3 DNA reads TGTGCCAGCAGGGGCCAGTTGGCAGGCCAAGAGACCCAGTACTTC.

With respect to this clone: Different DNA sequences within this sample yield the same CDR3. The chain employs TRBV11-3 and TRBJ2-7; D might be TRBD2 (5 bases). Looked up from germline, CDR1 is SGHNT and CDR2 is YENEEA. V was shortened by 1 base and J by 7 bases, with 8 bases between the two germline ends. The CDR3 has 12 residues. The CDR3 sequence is CASSLGGSEQYF. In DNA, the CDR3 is TGTGCCAGCAGCTTAGGAGGGTCTGAGCAGTACTTC.

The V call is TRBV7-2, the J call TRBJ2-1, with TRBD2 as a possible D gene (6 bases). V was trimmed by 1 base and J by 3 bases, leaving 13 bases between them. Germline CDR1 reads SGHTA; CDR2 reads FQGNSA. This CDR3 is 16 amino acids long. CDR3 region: CASSLGAGTIYNEQFF. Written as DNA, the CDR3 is TGTGCCAGCAGCTTAGGGGCGGGGACCATCTACAATGAGCAGTTCTTC.

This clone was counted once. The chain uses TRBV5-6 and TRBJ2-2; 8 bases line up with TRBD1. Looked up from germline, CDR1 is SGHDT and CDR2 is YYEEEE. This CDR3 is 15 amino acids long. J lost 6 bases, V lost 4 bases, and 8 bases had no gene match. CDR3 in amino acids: CASSKMDREAGELFF. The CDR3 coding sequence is TGTGCCAGCAGCAAGATGGACAGGGAGGCCGGGGAGCTGTTTTTT.

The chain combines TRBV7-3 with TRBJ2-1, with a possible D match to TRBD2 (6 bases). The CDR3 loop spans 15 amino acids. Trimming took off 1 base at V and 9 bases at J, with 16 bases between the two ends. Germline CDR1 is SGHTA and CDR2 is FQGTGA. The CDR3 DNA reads TGTGCCAGCAGCTTAAATGCGGCCTGGGGGGTTGAGCAGTTCTTC. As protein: CASSLNAAWGVEQFF. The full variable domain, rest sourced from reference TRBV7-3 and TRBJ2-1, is GAGVSQTPSNKVTEKGKYVELRCDPISGHTALYWYRQSLGQGPEFLIYFQGTGAADDSGLPNDRFFAVRPEGSVSTLKIQRTERGDSAVYLCASSLNAAWGVEQFFGPGTRLTVL.